This T cell receptor beta chain was obtained from a study of T cells in Graves' hyperthyroidism and ophthalmopathy. What was amplified from RNA transcripts were TCR beta CDR3 regions. The HTBI set primed first-round TCR CDR3 RT-PCR. TCRdb fed the multiplex PCR reads into MiXCR, producing one record per CDR3 protein. The sample includes fewer than 350,000 distinct CDR3 sequences, approximately 13% of them seen just once. Many counts were recorded for this clonotype. Sequences were obtained from blood. This TCR was recovered from a woman in her thirties or forties with Graves' hyperthyroidism.

CDR3 loop: CASSLSIYEQYF. The CDR3 nucleotides are TGTGCCAGCAGTTTATCGATCTACGAGCAGTACTTC. V usage is TRBV6-2 or TRBV6-3 and J usage is TRBJ2-7, with unresolved D. V shed 4 bases and J shed 3 bases, with 7 bases lying between them. Germline V gene data show CDR1 as MNHEY and CDR2 as SVGEGT. The length of the CDR3 is 12 residues.